A selection of T cell receptor beta chains follows, all from one sample in a study of T cell responses to AZD1222 COVID-19 vaccine. Sequenced by immunoSEQ multiplex PCR; TCRdb stores in-frame clones only, minus some. The sample has 130,000 to 150,000 clones, 80% to 90% seen once; the top ten hold roughly 1.7%. This sample comprised peripheral blood, obtained on day 0 of AZD1222 vaccination. These receptors were obtained from an adult in good health. CDR3s include the opening cysteine and the closing phenylalanine or tryptophan. Each record gives: D gene, J gene, V gene, clone size, CDR3 DNA, CDR3 protein. A D gene is named only where the DNA matches it firmly. Size is omitted from some rows. Given values are once, few, many or a class for expanded clones.

NA TRBJ1-1 TRBV5-4 NA TGTGCCAGCAGCTTGGGGGGAGGGGGACTGTTTATGAACACTGAAGCTTTCTTT CASSLGGGGLFMNTEAFF
TRBD2 TRBJ2-1 TRBV25-1 NA TGTGCCAGCAGTGTAGGGACTAATAACAATGAGCAGTTCTTC CASSVGTNNNEQFF
NA TRBJ1-6 TRBV19 NA TGTGCCAGTAGTACCGACAGTCGTGATAATTCACCCCTCCACTTT CASSTDSRDNSPLHF
NA TRBJ1-6 TRBV5-1 once TGCGCCAGCAGCTTGGATAATAATTCACCCCTCCACTTT CASSLDNNSPLHF
NA TRBJ1-6 TRBV2 NA TGTGCCAGCAGTGAAGCGCGCGGGGTTAATTCACCCCTCCACTTT CASSEARGVNSPLHF
NA TRBJ2-7 TRBV5-1 NA TGCGCCAGCAGCTTGGTTGGCGGCTACGAGCAGTACTTC CASSLVGGYEQYF
TRBD1 TRBJ1-3 TRBV11-2 few TGTGCCAGCAGCGCCTCGAAAGGGGGGGACAGGGCTGGAAACACCATATATTTT CASSASKGGDRAGNTIYF
TRBD1 TRBJ2-6 TRBV19 NA TGTGCCAGTAGAATGACAGGGACTGGGGCCAACGTCCTGACTTTC CASRMTGTGANVLTF
NA TRBJ1-2 TRBV18 NA TGTGCCAGCTCACGAGGAGCCCAAGACAGGGGCTACACCTTC CASSRGAQDRGYTF
NA TRBJ1-3 TRBV18 NA TGTGCCAGCTCACCAGGGGCAGGTGGAAACACCATATATTTT CASSPGAGGNTIYF
NA TRBJ1-2 TRBV7-9 once TGTGCCAGCAGCCAATGGGAGGTAAATGGCTACACCTTC CASSQWEVNGYTF
TRBD1 TRBJ1-5 TRBV5-1 NA TGCGCCAGCAGCCCCTACGGACAGGGGAGGGATCAGCCCCAGCATTTT CASSPYGQGRDQPQHF
NA TRBJ1-2 TRBV5-1 NA TGCGCCAGCAGCTTGGTGGCAGCCAGTAACTACACCTTC CASSLVAASNYTF
TRBD1 TRBJ2-7 TRBV28 NA TGTGCCAGCAACTTAGACAGGGGCGCCTACGAGCAGTACTTC CASNLDRGAYEQYF
NA TRBJ1-5 TRBV28 NA TGTGCCAGCAGTTTATCGGGAACAGCCAATCAGCCCCAGCATTTT CASSLSGTANQPQHF
NA TRBJ1-1 TRBV18 NA TGTGCCAGCTCTCCCTGGCTGGACACTGAAGCTTTCTTT CASSPWLDTEAFF
NA TRBJ1-2 TRBV9 NA TGTGCCAGCAGCGTCAACGTCCTGCCAGGGCACGGCTACACCTTC CASSVNVLPGHGYTF
NA TRBJ1-4 TRBV15 NA TGTGCCACCAGCAGATCGCAATCGGGTGGGTTGGAGGAAAAACTGTTTTTT CATSRSQSGGLEEKLFF
TRBD2 TRBJ2-1 TRBV27 NA TGTGCCAGCAGTTTGGCCGGGCTAGCGGGAGGATATGAGCAGTTCTTC CASSLAGLAGGYEQFF
NA TRBJ2-7 TRBV5-4 NA TGTGCCAGCAGCTTCGGGTTTCAAGAGCAGTACTTC CASSFGFQEQYF
NA TRBJ1-5 TRBV6-5 few TGTGCCAATGAAAAGGGCAATCAGCCCCAGCATTTT CANEKGNQPQHF
NA TRBJ2-1 TRBV15 NA TGTGCCACCAGCAGTTCGAGCTCCCCTTACAATGAGCAGTTCTTC CATSSSSSPYNEQFF
TRBD2 TRBJ2-3 TRBV9 few TGTGCCAGCAGCGGACAGACTAGCGGGGGGGCGTATACGCAGTATTTT CASSGQTSGGAYTQYF
TRBD1 TRBJ2-5 TRBV3-1/TRBV3-2 NA TGTGCCAGCAGCCGGGACAGGGGGCCCCAAGAGACCCAGTACTTC CASSRDRGPQETQYF
NA TRBJ2-1 TRBV7-8 once TGTGCCAGCAGCACCATGACTAGTACCAATGAGCAGTTCTTC CASSTMTSTNEQFF
NA TRBJ1-5 TRBV19 NA TGTGCCAGTACCTTAGCAGGGTCCGGTCAGCCCCAGCATTTT CASTLAGSGQPQHF
NA TRBJ2-7 TRBV5-1 NA TGCGCCAGCAGCACCCAGGGCTTGCACTCCTACGAGCAGTACTTC CASSTQGLHSYEQYF
NA TRBJ1-1 TRBV6-1 once TGTGCCAGCAGTGAGTACTTAGGGACACACACTGAAGCTTTCTTT CASSEYLGTHTEAFF
TRBD2 TRBJ2-2 TRBV5-1 NA TGCGCCAGCAGCCACCTCACTAGCGGGAGAAGGGTGAACGGGGAGCTGTTTTTT CASSHLTSGRRVNGELFF
NA TRBJ1-5 TRBV2 NA TGTGCCGGGGGGGGAGACCTCAATCAGCCCCAGCATTTT CAGGGDLNQPQHF
NA TRBJ1-4 TRBV19 NA TGTGCCAGTAGTATCCTTCAGGGAAGGGAAAAACTGTTTTTT CASSILQGREKLFF
TRBD1 TRBJ1-6 TRBV7-2 few TGTGCCAGCAGCCCCCGACAGGGGAGCTCCTATAATTCACCCCTCCACTTT CASSPRQGSSYNSPLHF
NA TRBJ2-7 TRBV9 few TGTGCCAGCAGCGCCGGACAGTCCTCCTACGAGCAGTACTTC CASSAGQSSYEQYF
NA TRBJ2-7 TRBV5-5 NA TGTGCCAGCAGCTTGGAACAGGGTTCCTACGAGCAGTACTTC CASSLEQGSYEQYF
NA TRBJ2-7 TRBV7-9 NA TGTGCCAGCACTAATGAGATGGGATTCGGCTACGAGCAGTACTTC CASTNEMGFGYEQYF
TRBD1 TRBJ1-5 TRBV18 NA TGTGCCAGCTCAATGGGACAGGGTATTCAGCCCCAGCATTTT CASSMGQGIQPQHF
NA TRBJ2-5 TRBV28 NA TGTGCCAGCAGCCGCATTTCGGGCCCGGAGACCCAGTACTTC CASSRISGPETQYF
NA TRBJ1-2 TRBV7-9 once TGTGCCAGCAGCTTAGTCACGGTCGGGGGCTACACCTTC CASSLVTVGGYTF
NA TRBJ1-1 TRBV12-3/TRBV12-4 NA TGTGCCAGCAGTTTCGCCACCATCACTGAAGCTTTCTTT CASSFATITEAFF
NA TRBJ2-7 TRBV7-9 NA TGTGCCAGCAGCTTGGGGACAAGGTCCTACGAGCAGTACTTC CASSLGTRSYEQYF
TRBD2 TRBJ2-1 TRBV9 once TGTGCCAGCAGCGTCAACGGGAGGGCCAGTGAGCAGTTCTTC CASSVNGRASEQFF
TRBD2 TRBJ2-1 TRBV13 NA TGTGCCAGCAGCGAACGACTAGCGGGGCCCAATGAGCAGTTCTTC CASSERLAGPNEQFF
NA TRBJ2-1 TRBV19 few TGTGCCAGTGGGGAGACTCCCAGCTCCTACAATGAGCAGTTCTTC CASGETPSSYNEQFF
NA TRBJ2-1 TRBV7-8 NA TGTGCCAGCAGCTTAGCCTACAGAAGCTCCTACAATGAGCAGTTCTTC CASSLAYRSSYNEQFF
NA TRBJ2-2 TRBV6-4 NA TGTGCCAGCAGTATTCCCCACTTCAGGAACCTGAACACCGGGGAGCTGTTTTTT CASSIPHFRNLNTGELFF
NA TRBJ2-3 TRBV5-1 NA TGCGCCAGCAGCCGGGACAGGGGGCTTACCGGGACTAGCGGCCCAGATACGCAGTATTTT CASSRDRGLTGTSGPDTQYF
TRBD1 TRBJ1-2 TRBV6-5 once TGTGCCAGCAGCAGGGGGCCTTATGGCTACACCTTC CASSRGPYGYTF
TRBD1 TRBJ1-4 TRBV9 NA TGTGCCAGCAGCGTAGGGGACAGGGTTGTTGGAGAAAAACTGTTTTTT CASSVGDRVVGEKLFF
TRBD1 TRBJ1-2 TRBV3-1/TRBV3-2 NA TGTGCCAGCAGCCATCGGGACAGGGGGCTCTCCTTC CASSHRDRGLSF
NA TRBJ1-5 TRBV19 NA TGTGCCAGTTCGCCCCTAAGGGGAGGCAATCAGCCCCAGCATTTT CASSPLRGGNQPQHF
TRBD1 TRBJ1-6 TRBV5-1 NA TGCGCCAGCAGCACCGGACAGGGTAATTCACCCCTCCACTTT CASSTGQGNSPLHF
NA TRBJ1-2 TRBV10-1 NA TGCGCCAGCAGTCCAACGACGGTAACAGGTTGGGGTAACTATGGCTACACCTTC CASSPTTVTGWGNYGYTF
NA TRBJ2-1 TRBV11-3 NA TGTGCCAGCAGCCGAAGGGACGGACGGAATGAGCAGTTCTTC CASSRRDGRNEQFF